One sample yielded the 29 T cell receptor beta chains listed below, sequenced in a study. MiXCR, run by TCRdb on the 5' RACE reads, gives a single entry per CDR3 protein. Of about 9,100 distinct CDR3 sequences in the sample, about 14% were seen once. Treg sorting used a CD4+CD25+CD127-/low gate. Sequencing used Tregs sorted from blood. These receptors all stem from a female donor with breast cancer.

There are many counts of this clonotype. J is TRBJ2-7 and V is TRBV7-2, with D maybe TRBD1 (5 bases). The V end lost 4 bases, the J end lost 6 bases, and 13 bases lay between the germline ends. The CDR3 has 13 amino acids. CDR1 is SGHTA, CDR2 FQGNSA, per germline. The CDR3 loop is CASSSLTGVEQYF. CDR3 nucleotides: TGTGCCAGCAGCTCGCTCACAGGAGTCGAGCAGTACTTC. The full variable domain, in which reference TRBV7-2 and TRBJ2-7 provide the parts outside the CDR3, is GAGVSQSPSNKVTEKGKDVELRCDPISGHTALYWYRQSLGQGLEFLIYFQGNSAPDKSGLPSDRFSAERTGGSVSTLTIQRTQQEDSAVYLCASSSLTGVEQYFGPGTRLTVT.

In its sample, this clonotype is medium-sized (0.01 to 0.1%). The chain joins TRBV12-3 or TRBV12-4 to TRBJ2-2; unclear D gene. This CDR3 comprises 14 residues. The V and J ends lost 2 bases and 4 bases respectively, with 8 bases between them. CDR3 residues: CASSLSVGTGELFF. The CDR3 DNA follows: TGTGCCAGCAGTTTATCGGTCGGCACCGGGGAGCTGTTTTTT.

This clonotype is classed as medium-sized. The CDR3 DNA reads as TGCGCCAGCACGCGCTCCGGGGGGATCGGCAACGAGCAGTACTTC. It yields the protein CASTRSGGIGNEQYF. This rearrangement joins TRBV5-1 to TRBJ2-7; 7 positions agree with TRBD2. Germline lookup yields CDR1 SGHRS and CDR2 YFSETQ. Losses at the gene ends were 6 bases for V and 5 bases for J; bases not matched to a gene: 14. CDR3 length: 15 residues.

To note about this clonotype: The junction departs from the called germline gene at one end, perhaps through a read error. The chain couples TRBV7-9 to TRBJ1-1; no clear D gene. Germline V gives CDR1 SEHNR, CDR2 FQNEAQ (reference sequence). The CDR3 contains 15 residues. CDR3 amino acids: CASSLERTVNTEAFF. The CDR3 region has the DNA TGTGCCAGCAGCTTAGAAAGGACGGTGAACACTGAAGCTTTCTTC.

This clonotype ranks as medium-sized. The J gene is TRBJ2-1, the V gene TRBV5-1, with TRBD2 as a possible D gene (6 bases). The CDR3 consists of 15 residues. The V end lost 2 bases, the J end lost 8 bases, and 17 bases lay between the germline ends. From germline, CDR1 is SGHRS and CDR2 YFSETQ. Here the CDR3 reads CASSLKRDWGDEQFF. As DNA, the CDR3 is TGCGCCAGCAGCTTAAAACGGGACTGGGGCGATGAGCAGTTCTTC.

The rearrangement links TRBV9 to TRBJ1-4; 7 bases agree with TRBD1. V was clipped by 5 bases and J by 4 bases; unmatched bases: 8. The length of the CDR3 is 15 residues. Germline loops: CDR1 SGDLS, CDR2 YYNGEE. CDR3 residues: CASSLRQGLNEKLFF. CDR3 coding DNA: TGTGCCAGCAGTTTGAGACAGGGCCTTAATGAAAAACTGTTTTTT.

This clonotype was detected ten times or more. J is TRBJ2-3 and V is TRBV7-2; no firm D call. Trimming left V 6 bases short and J 2 bases short, with 15 bases between. Germline V gene sequence: CDR1 SGHTA, CDR2 FQGNSA. The CDR3 is 15 residues long. Here the CDR3 reads CASRISRTPTDTQYF. CDR3 in DNA: TGTGCCAGCAGGATCAGTAGGACCCCCACAGATACGCAGTATTTT.

With respect to this clonotype: In this CDR3 the conserved last residue, phenylalanine or tryptophan, is missing, so a read error is likely. The limits of the CDR3 on the DNA are not certain, so only TCRdb's listed CDR3 is given. Here the CDR3 reads CASSQEGIGRDTGELCS. The chain employs TRBV4-2 and TRBJ2-2; TRBD1 is the table's D call and was not checked against the DNA. The germline V gene has CDR1 LGHNA and CDR2 YNFKEQ. The length of the CDR3 is 17 amino acids, counting both ends.

By sample share, this clonotype is medium-sized. The chain is built from TRBV5-5 and TRBJ2-5; D may be TRBD2 (6 bases). Trimming took 4 bases from V and 2 from J, leaving 21 bases between them. Germline V gene sequence: CDR1 SGHKS, CDR2 YYEKEE (reference sequence). This CDR3 has 17 residues. The CDR3 here is CASSMDLRDSLQETQYF. The CDR3 nucleotides read TGTGCCAGCAGCATGGACCTCCGGGACTCATTACAAGAGACCCAGTACTTC.

This clonotype is medium-sized in the sample. DNA of the CDR3: TGTGCCAGCATCCGTGGACAGGGGCAAGAGACCCAGTACTTC. This encodes CASIRGQGQETQYF. The chain recombines TRBV5-6 with TRBJ2-5; 9 nucleotides line up with TRBD1. The trim removed 6 bases at V and 2 bases at J, leaving 5 bases unmatched. This CDR3 spans 14 amino acids. Germline CDR1 reads SGHDT; CDR2 reads YYEEEE.

This clonotype appeared a few times. The rearrangement joins TRBV20-1 to TRBJ2-3; D remains unclear. CDR3 length: 18 residues. V lost 3 bases, J lost 4 bases, and 26 bases lay in between. Germline V gives CDR1 DFQATT, CDR2 SNEGSKA (reference sequence). The DNA for the CDR3 is TGCAGTGCTAGTTTGCCAAAGGGTCCGGCCCCCTCAGCAGATACGCAGTATTTT. This codes for CSASLPKGPAPSADTQYF.

A note on this clonotype: One end of the junction fails to match germline, which may point to a read error. The V call is TRBV18, the J call TRBJ2-2; 8 nucleotides line up with TRBD1. Per germline, CDR1 KGHSH and CDR2 LQKENI. The CDR3 is made up of 17 amino acids. The chain's CDR3 is CASSPRRNRGNAGELVF. The CDR3 DNA reads TGTGCCAGCTCACCACGGAGGAACAGGGGGAACGCCGGGGAGCTGGTTTTT.

By share, this clonotype ranks as medium-sized. This rearrangement joins TRBV7-9 to TRBJ2-5; 9 positions match TRBD1. Looked up from germline, CDR1 is SEHNR and CDR2 is FQNEAQ (reference sequence). The CDR3 spans 12 residues. CDR3 sequence: CWTDRGSGTQYF. CDR3 DNA sequence: TGTTGGACCGACAGGGGGTCGGGGACCCAGTACTTC.

The sample holds a few counts of this clonotype. This sequence may be a read error, since a much larger clone differs from it by one base. The rearrangement joins TRBV5-1 to TRBJ2-1; D remains ambiguous. Germline V gives CDR1 SGHRS, CDR2 YFSETQ. There are 13 residues in the CDR3. CDR3: CASSLALGNEQCF. Written as DNA, the CDR3 is TGCGCCAGCAGCTTGGCCTTGGGCAATGAGCAGTGCTTC.

V is TRBV5-4 and J is TRBJ2-7; the D gene could be TRBD1 or TRBD2 (5 bases each). Trimming pared 4 bases from V and 1 base from J, leaving 18 bases between. CDR3 length: 16 amino acids. Germline CDR1 and CDR2: SGHNT and YYREEE (reference sequence). CDR3 coding DNA: TGTGCCAGCAGCGCTAGGGCCGGGACGTTGTCCTACGAGCAGTACTTC. This gives the protein CASSARAGTLSYEQYF.

Sample share makes this clonotype medium-sized (0.01 to 0.1%). The J gene is TRBJ1-2, the V gene TRBV3-1; a weak D match, TRBD1 (6 bases). The CDR3 is 15 residues long. The germline V and J ends were trimmed by 5 bases and 3 bases, with 16 bases remaining between them. Per the germline V gene, CDR1 is LGHDT and CDR2 is YNNKEL (reference sequence). The CDR3 loop reads CASSFRRDTHYGYTF. DNA for the CDR3: TGTGCCAGCAGCTTCCGCCGGGACACCCACTATGGCTACACCTTC.

As regards this clonotype: One end of the junction varies from germline; a read error may be responsible. The chain recombines TRBV5-1 with TRBJ1-5; no firm D call. This CDR3 region has 13 residues. Looked up from germline, CDR1 is SGHRS and CDR2 is YFSETQ. The CDR3 sequence: CANSPHPGQPQHF. The CDR3 DNA sequence: TGCGCCAACAGCCCTCACCCGGGTCAGCCCCAGCATTTT.

This clonotype is medium-sized. The chain joins TRBV6-5 to TRBJ1-6; unclear D gene. Trimming took off 2 bases at V and 4 bases at J, with 6 bases between the two ends. This CDR3 is built from 14 residues. Germline V CDR1 and CDR2: MNHEY, SVGAGI. Written as DNA, the CDR3 is TGTGCCAGCAGTTACGAATCTTATAATTCACCCCTCCACTTT. This gives the protein CASSYESYNSPLHF.

This clonotype was found a few times. This chain links TRBV7-9 with TRBJ2-1; possibly TRBD2 for D (5 bases). The CDR3 is 15 residues long. Germline V gene sequence: CDR1 SEHNR, CDR2 FQNEAQ (reference sequence). The V and J ends lost 5 bases and 7 bases respectively, with 18 bases between them. The DNA for the CDR3 is TGTGCCAGCAGCCAACAACGAAGGAGAGGGAATGAGCAGTTCTTC. This codes for CASSQQRRRGNEQFF.

This clonotype is deemed medium-sized. The CDR3 DNA is TGCAGTGCTATCCACTCAGAGGCGGATACGCAGTATTTT. This encodes CSAIHSEADTQYF. The chain is built from TRBV20-1 and TRBJ2-3; D is unclear. Trimming removed 4 bases at V and 6 bases at J, with 14 bases between. Germline CDR1 and CDR2: DFQATT and SNEGSKA (reference sequence). This CDR3 is 13 amino acids long.

Turning to this clonotype: One junction end does not reproduce the germline sequence, and a read error may be involved. V and J are TRBV5-1 and TRBJ2-1, with a weak D call TRBD2 (6 bases). There are 13 residues in the CDR3. Looked up from germline, CDR1 is SGHRS and CDR2 is YFSETQ. CDR3 sequence reads: CACSAGPRDERFF. CDR3 nucleotides: TGCGCCTGCAGTGCGGGACCCAGGGATGAGCGGTTCTTC.

This clonotype qualifies as medium-sized. The chain uses TRBV4-3 and TRBJ2-1; 8 bases fit TRBD2. J gave up 6 bases and V 3 bases, and 13 bases lay outside the gene matches. Germline CDR1 and CDR2: LGHNA and YSLEER. CDR3 length: 17 residues. CDR3 coding DNA: TGCGCCAGCAGCCAGGCCCCTGGGGGCGGGGGGTCCAATGAGCAGTTCTTC. Amino acid sequence: CASSQAPGGGGSNEQFF.

In this sample, this clonotype is medium-sized (0.01 to 0.1%). The chain is built from TRBV5-1 and TRBJ2-3, with D perhaps given as TRBD1 or TRBD2 (5 bases each). Germline V gives CDR1 SGHRS, CDR2 YFSETQ. Trimming cost V 1 base and J 6 bases, with 21 bases left between them. The CDR3 loop spans 17 amino acids. DNA for the CDR3: TGCGCCAGCAGCTTGTACGTGGGACCATTAGGTAGCGATACGCAGTATTTT. This sequence encodes CASSLYVGPLGSDTQYF. The complete variable domain, with remaining parts taken from reference TRBV5-1 and TRBJ2-3, reads KAGVTQTPRYLIKTRGQQVTLSCSPISGHRSVSWYQQTPGQGLQFLFEYFSETQRNKGNFPGRFSGRQFSNSRSEMNVSTLELGDSALYLCASSLYVGPLGSDTQYFGPGTRLTVL.

This clonotype counts as medium-sized. This CDR3 reads CASSHGDSYGYTF. CDR3 sequence (DNA): TGTGCCAGCAGCCACGGGGACAGCTATGGCTACACCTTC. J is TRBJ1-2 and V is TRBV3-1, with 7 bases fitting TRBD1. This CDR3 comprises 13 residues. The J segment lost 4 bases and the V segment lost 3 bases, leaving 2 bases of the junction unmatched. Germline CDR1 reads LGHDT; CDR2 reads YNNKEL (reference sequence). The complete variable domain, with remaining parts taken from reference TRBV3-1 and TRBJ1-2, reads DTAVSQTPKYLVTQMGNDKSIKCEQNLGHDTMYWYKQDSKKFLKIMFSYNNKELIINETVPNRFSPKSPDKAHLNLHINSLELGDSAVYFCASSHGDSYGYTFGSGTRLTVV.

The chain employs TRBV20-1 and TRBJ2-1; D is unclear. CDR1 and CDR2 (germline): DFQATT, SNEGSKA (reference sequence). Trimming stripped 2 bases from V and 5 bases from J, with 13 bases between. The CDR3 length is 14 residues. CDR3 nucleotides: TGCAGTGCTAGAATCCTCGGACGGAACAATGAGCAGTTCTTC. Translation: CSARILGRNNEQFF.

This clonotype was seen a few times. Being one base from a much bigger clone, this may be a read error. The rearrangement links TRBV5-1 to TRBJ2-6; D is ambiguous. V was pared by 7 bases and J by 2 bases, with 10 bases between. Germline CDR1 SGHRS, CDR2 YFSETQ. This CDR3 spans 14 amino acids. In DNA, the CDR3 is TGCGCCAGCGGTAAGGTGGCTGGGGCCAACGTCCTGACTTTC. This codes for CASGKVAGANVLTF.

This clonotype appeared many times. This sequence joins TRBV28 and TRBJ2-5, with 9 bases aligning to TRBD2. CDR3 length equals 14 residues. CDR1 and CDR2 (germline): MDHEN, SYDVKM. J lost 5 bases, V lost 2 bases, and 3 bases had no gene match. In DNA, the CDR3 is TGTGCCAGCAGTTTAAAAAGCGGGAGGGAGACCCAGTACTTC. Translation: CASSLKSGRETQYF.

The table lists this clonotype with many counts. V is TRBV6-1 and J is TRBJ2-1; 10 bases fit TRBD2. Trimming took 6 bases from V and 5 from J; bases not matched to a gene: 7. The CDR3 has 15 amino acids. The germline gives CDR1 MNHNS, CDR2 SASEGT. The CDR3 DNA reads as TGTGCCAGCAGCCTGACTAGCGGGTTCGACAATGAGCAGTTCTTC. Encoded protein: CASSLTSGFDNEQFF.

This clonotype was counted a few times. The chain has TRBV7-9 and TRBJ2-1; D possibly corresponds to TRBD2 (5 bases). Germline V gives CDR1 SEHNR, CDR2 FQNEAQ (reference sequence). The CDR3 spans 16 residues. Between the trimmed V and J ends, which lost 2 bases and 0 bases, there was a span of 11 bases. The CDR3 DNA follows: TGTGCCAGCAGCTTACTAGCCGATAGCTCCTACAATGAGCAGTTCTTC. Translated, it gives CASSLLADSSYNEQFF.